The T cell receptor beta chain under discussion was sequenced for a study of CXCR3-negative and CXCR3-positive naive CD8 T cells (dated by TCRdb to the late 2010s). Broadly, across the study: In total, some 140 million TRB reads were obtained, which works out to roughly 1.5 +/- 0.3 million reads per library. Diversity and physicochemical repertoire analyses were performed on about a dozen donors pooled from two independent experiments. For the TRBV-TRBJ cluster analysis, the naive subsets came from roughly 5 donors, while the memory cells came from 3 donors. Study-level results and caveats: Naive CXCR3-negative and CXCR3-positive cells from the same donor showed similar TRBV-TRBJ usage, whereas memory cells showed distinct patterns. CXCR3 expression partially decreased after cryopreservation, so most assays used freshly isolated PBMCs. TRB CDR3s from CXCR3-positive naive cells showed higher hydrophobicity (lower Kidera factor 4), lower energy, and higher strength and volume indices than CXCR3-negative naive cells. Because surface CD5, which is linked to self-reactivity in mice, was comparable between the naive subsets, TCR interaction strength was also inferred from TRB CDR3 physicochemical properties. Comparably high repertoire diversity was found in both naive subsets, whereas much lower repertoire diversity was found in memory CD8+ T cells.

Its CDR3 holds 16 amino acids, cysteine through phenylalanine. A DNA sequence was not provided. Looking up the germline V gene yields CDR1 LGHNA and CDR2 YSLEER. Of note for this clonotype: This receptor's antigen is unknown.

The sequencing machine was a NextSeq 550. The Human TCR Profiling Kit (MiLaboratory) was used to prepare UMI-labeled 5' RACE TRB cDNA libraries. The full amount of extracted RNA was used for cDNA synthesis, and the full amount of resulting cDNA was used for PCR amplification. Libraries were prepared in parallel using an identical number of PCR cycles. The published analysis was carried out like this. With a requirement of at least two reads per UMI, MIGEC and MiXCR extracted about 50,000 +/- 10,000 unique UMI-labeled TRB cDNA molecules per library. Each library averaged approximately 40,000 +/- 10,000 functional in-frame TRB CDR3 nucleotide clonotypes without stop codons. After downsampling to 5000 UMI-labeled TRB molecules per sample, diversity metrics, including normalized Shannon-Wiener and Chao1, were computed in VDJtools. Clonotype-size-weighted physicochemical properties of the central five CDR3 residues (interaction energy, strength, volume and Kidera factor 4) were computed in VDJtools. Based on TCRdb reprocessing of the reads, there is one entry per CDR3 protein sequence, and DNA is missing. These V and J calls are TCRdb output, not the study's own analysis. The table kept for this sample lists about 150,000 distinct CDR3 sequences. Approximately 0.46% of the sample is in the top ten clones.

For every CD8+ T cell subset, a few hundred thousand cells were flow-sorted straight into RLT lysis buffer, and each subset was sorted in triplicate. Naive CD8+ T cells were defined stringently as CD45RO-CCR7+CD27+CD95- to exclude memory contaminants. Using standard density gradient centrifugation, peripheral blood mononuclear cells were isolated from buffy coats. Naive CXCR3-negative and CXCR3-positive CD8+ T cells were flow-sorted using a FACSAria III. An RNeasy Mini Kit was used to extract total RNA from the sorted cells. This sequence uses TRBV4-3 and TRBJ2-1; the TCRdb D gene call, TRBD2, has no DNA to confirm it. The sequenced material came from naive CXCR3+ CD8+ T cells from blood. Per the publication, the cell subset or site label means: CD45RO-CCR7+CD27+CD95- naive CD8+ T cells expressing CXCR3 (TNR3+). The origin of this receptor is a human donor in good health. Some clones in this sample may be carry-over from other donors' samples. This receptor has the CDR3 CASSQDGTSAYNEQFF.